Below, 24 T cell receptor beta chains from the same sample are listed, as sequenced in a study of beta chain features in type 1 diabetes. The sequenced template was cDNA made from the entire isolated RNA. Repertoires were generated with immunoSEQ multiplex PCR, while TCRdb's copy carries only in-frame clones and drops some. Of 250,000 to 350,000 clones listed, 13% to 15% are singletons. The sequenced sample was central memory CD4+ T cells from blood. The origin of the receptors is a young man in good health.

This clone is a singleton in its sample. V and J are TRBV9 and TRBJ1-3; 10 bases fit TRBD1. Germline V gives CDR1 SGDLS, CDR2 YYNGEE. The V gene end was trimmed by 5 bases and the J gene end by 0 bases; junction bases not matched to a gene: 11. The CDR3 is 18 residues long. The CDR3 protein is CASSPNPRTGGSGNTIYF. The CDR3 coding sequence is TGTGCCAGCAGTCCTAACCCTAGGACAGGGGGCTCTGGAAACACCATATATTTT.

The chain employs TRBV2 and TRBJ2-7; D not resolved. Germline values: CDR1 SNHLY, CDR2 FYNNEI. With 2 bases removed from V and 3 bases from J, the gap between germline ends came to 5 bases. The CDR3 has 12 residues. DNA of the CDR3: TGTGCCAGCAGTGAACTGAACTACGAGCAGTACTTC. Translating it yields CASSELNYEQYF.

This clone was found a few times. The junction differs from germline at one of its ends, possibly a read error. Within the sample, other DNA sequences also encode this same CDR3. The chain links TRBV5-4 to TRBJ2-5; 8 nucleotides agree with TRBD2. Germline V gene data show CDR1 as SGHNT and CDR2 as YYREEE (reference sequence). There are 13 residues in the CDR3. In DNA form, the CDR3 reads TGCGCCAGCAGCCAAGTCCGGGAGGGGACCCAGTACTTC. It translates to CASSQVREGTQYF.

The rearrangement links TRBV9 to TRBJ2-5; TRBD2 matches at 12 bases. This CDR3 is 14 amino acids long. V gave up 3 bases and J gave up 4 bases; unmatched junction bases: 1. Germline CDR1 is SGDLS and CDR2 is YYNGEE. The CDR3 coding sequence is TGTGCCAGCAGCGCTAGCGGGAGGGGAGAGACCCAGTACTTC. Amino acid sequence: CASSASGRGETQYF.

There are a few counts of this clone. The chain carries TRBV27 and TRBJ1-2, with D possibly matching TRBD1 (6 bases). V was pared by 5 bases and J by 6 bases, with 10 bases between. The CDR3 sequence is 12 residues long. Per the germline V gene, CDR1 is MNHEY and CDR2 is SMNVEV (reference sequence). The CDR3 DNA reads as TGTGCCAGCAGTGCGACAGGTCATGGCTACACCTTC. Translating gives CASSATGHGYTF.

The V and J genes are TRBV2 and TRBJ2-7; maybe TRBD1 (5 bases). Germline V CDR1 and CDR2: SNHLY, FYNNEI. With 10 bases removed from V and 6 bases from J, the gap between germline ends came to 16 bases. This CDR3 spans 12 amino acids. In nucleotides, the CDR3 is TGTGCCACCTTTTCTACAGGACCCGAGCAGTACTTC. Translation: CATFSTGPEQYF.

This clone has at least ten counts. The genes are TRBV6-1 and TRBJ2-1; D gene uncertain. V lost 2 bases, J lost 0 bases, and 5 bases lay in between. This CDR3 region has 14 residues. Germline loops: CDR1 MNHNS, CDR2 SASEGT. CDR3 residues: CASSELSSYNEQFF. In DNA form, the CDR3 reads TGTGCCAGCAGTGAATTGAGCTCCTACAATGAGCAGTTCTTC.

Of note for this clone: Other DNA variants within this sample encode the same CDR3. V and J are TRBV29-1 and TRBJ1-4; D remains unclear. Germline-derived CDR1 and CDR2 are SQVTM and ANQGSEA. V lost 6 bases to trimming and J lost 2 bases, with 10 bases between them. The CDR3 loop spans 13 amino acids. The CDR3 DNA follows: TGCAGCGTCCGGCTTGCTACTAATGAAAAACTGTTTTTT. Residues: CSVRLATNEKLFF.

The chain has TRBV27 and TRBJ2-5, with D perhaps matching TRBD1 (6 bases). Germline lookup yields CDR1 MNHEY and CDR2 SMNVEV (reference sequence). Trimming removed 5 bases from V and 4 bases from J, with 14 bases in between. CDR3 size: 14 residues. CDR3 amino acids: CASSRYRAGETQYF. Here the CDR3 DNA reads TGTGCCAGCAGTAGATACAGGGCCGGAGAGACCCAGTACTTC.

This clone was picked up many times. V usage is TRBV2 and J usage is TRBJ2-2; 8 bases map to TRBD1. Per germline, CDR1 SNHLY and CDR2 FYNNEI. The V segment lost 7 bases and the J segment 4 bases; nucleotides outside the gene matches: 5. The CDR3 length is 14 residues. The CDR3 spells CASTRDRSTGELFF. The CDR3 nucleotides are TGTGCCAGCACCAGGGACAGGTCCACCGGGGAGCTGTTTTTT.

This clone was found many times. V is TRBV18 and J is TRBJ2-6, with a weak D call TRBD2 (5 bases). This CDR3 is built from 14 residues. Trimming stripped 5 bases from V and 0 bases from J, with 5 bases between. Germline V gene lookup returns CDR1 KGHSH and CDR2 LQKENI. The CDR3 region is CASSGSSGANVLTF. DNA of the CDR3: TGTGCCAGCTCAGGGAGCTCTGGGGCCAACGTCCTGACTTTC. Looking up the rest from reference TRBV18 and TRBJ2-6 gives the full variable domain: NAGVMQNPRHLVRRRGQEARLRCSPMKGHSHVYWYRQLPEEGLKFMVYLQKENIIDESGMPKERFSAEFPKEGPSILRIQQVVRGDSAAYFCASSGSSGANVLTFGAGSRLTVL.

On this clone itself: A much more abundant neighbour one base away suggests this may be a read error. This specimen includes other DNA sequences encoding the same CDR3. The J gene is TRBJ2-1, the V gene TRBV7-6; D unresolved. The V and J ends lost 2 bases and 6 bases respectively, with 2 bases between them. The germline gives CDR1 SGHVS, CDR2 FNYEAQ. This CDR3 spans 11 amino acids. The CDR3 sequence: CASSLTNEQFF. The CDR3 nucleotides read TGTGCCAGCAGCTTAACCAATGAGCAGTTCTTC.

In this sample, this clone turned up a few times. The V gene is TRBV5-1, the J gene TRBJ1-2; TRBD1 matches 9 bases. Trimming removed 7 bases from V and 8 bases from J; junction bases left unmatched: 9. Germline V CDR1 and CDR2: SGHRS, YFSETQ. The CDR3 covers 13 residues. CDR3 DNA: TGCGCCAGCGGTCCGGGACAGGGAGTCGGCTACACCTTC. The encoded protein is CASGPGQGVGYTF.

V gene TRBV10-3 combines with J gene TRBJ2-1, with a tentative D call TRBD2 (6 bases). The germline V and J ends were trimmed by 6 bases and 3 bases, with 24 bases remaining between them. CDR1 is ENHRY, CDR2 SYGVKD, per germline. This CDR3 is built from 18 residues. The CDR3 DNA reads as TGTGCCATCAGCCCTGCAGGCGCCGGACCGGGACTCTACAATGAGCAGTTCTTC. Translated, it gives CAISPAGAGPGLYNEQFF.

The gene calls are TRBV6-1 and TRBJ2-3, with unresolved D. Germline CDR1 is MNHNS and CDR2 is SASEGT. Trimming pared 5 bases from V and 2 bases from J, leaving 5 bases between. This CDR3 comprises 12 residues. The chain's CDR3 is CASSPNTDTQYF. In DNA, the CDR3 is TGTGCCAGCAGTCCGAACACAGATACGCAGTATTTT.

The chain links TRBV5-1 to TRBJ1-3; D perhaps matches TRBD1 (5 bases). This CDR3 has 14 residues. Trimming left V 3 bases short and J 8 bases short, with 15 bases between. Germline values: CDR1 SGHRS, CDR2 YFSETQ. This CDR3 is CASSSTSGGDTIYF. The CDR3 DNA follows: TGCGCCAGCAGCTCGACAAGTGGGGGAGACACCATATATTTT.

The sample holds a few counts of this clone. This chain connects TRBV6-4 to TRBJ2-5; D perhaps matches TRBD2 (5 bases). This CDR3 contains 16 residues. The V end lost 8 bases, the J end lost 2 bases, and 21 bases lay between the germline ends. Germline CDR1 and CDR2: MRHNA and SNTAGT. This CDR3 reads CASRRKKGREQETQYF. CDR3 DNA: TGTGCCAGCCGAAGAAAGAAGGGCCGGGAACAAGAGACCCAGTACTTC.

With regard to this clone: This clone may be a read error of a much larger clone one base away. This chain joins TRBV5-5 and TRBJ2-3, with TRBD2 matching over 8 bases. Trimming cost V 2 bases and J 7 bases; bases outside gene matches: 3. Looked up from germline, CDR1 is SGHKS and CDR2 is YYEKEE (reference sequence). CDR3 length equals 13 residues. The CDR3 spells CASSLGTSNTQYF. The DNA of the CDR3 is TGTGCCAGCAGCTTAGGGACTAGTAATACGCAGTATTTT.

This clone has more than one count but fewer than ten. V gene TRBV9 combines with J gene TRBJ1-1, with a weak D call TRBD1 (5 bases). Trimming shortened V by 0 bases and J by 10 bases, and 16 bases separated the two germline ends. Germline V gene sequence: CDR1 SGDLS, CDR2 YYNGEE. The CDR3 extends over 14 amino acids. The CDR3 loop reads CASSVAGGSQGAFF. Here the CDR3 DNA reads TGTGCCAGCAGCGTAGCTGGGGGAAGTCAGGGAGCTTTCTTT.

This clone was seen repeatedly, ten times or more. The V and J genes are TRBV30 and TRBJ2-6; the D gene is possibly TRBD1 (6 bases). The CDR3 is 13 residues long. Trimming cost V 8 bases and J 0 bases, with 8 bases left between them. Germline V gives CDR1 GTSNPN, CDR2 SVGIG (reference sequence). CDR3 amino acids: CARTVSGANVLTF. Written as DNA, the CDR3 is TGTGCCAGGACAGTCTCTGGGGCCAACGTCCTGACTTTC.

The rearrangement uses TRBV7-3 and TRBJ1-3; unclear D gene. With 9 bases removed from V and 0 bases from J, the gap between germline ends came to 15 bases. The V gene's germline CDR1 is SGHTA and CDR2 FQGTGA. CDR3 length equals 15 residues. CDR3 in DNA: TGTGCCAGAACGGGTCTTCTTCGCTCTGGAAACACCATATATTTT. This gives the protein CARTGLLRSGNTIYF.

The genes are TRBV2 and TRBJ2-5; 11 bases match TRBD1. Germline V gene data show CDR1 as SNHLY and CDR2 as FYNNEI. This CDR3 has 14 amino acids. The ends lost 8 bases at V and 6 bases at J; junction bases unmatched: 8. The CDR3 sequence: CASQPGQGGKTQYF. The CDR3 coding sequence is TGTGCCAGCCAGCCGGGACAGGGGGGGAAGACCCAGTACTTC.

As concerns this clone: One end of the junction varies from germline; a read error may be responsible. The chain recombines TRBV5-3 with TRBJ2-1; D is ambiguous. TRBV5-3 belongs to the ORF category, with a function that is uncertain. CDR3 length: 14 residues. CDR3 sequence reads: CASSFGVSYNEQFF. The DNA of the CDR3 is TGTGCCAGCAGCTTTGGGGTTTCCTACAATGAGCAGTTCTTC.

This clone was seen repeatedly, ten times or more. The chain is built from TRBV21-1 and TRBJ2-7; TRBD1 is the table's D call, not checked against the DNA. TRBV21-1 constitutes a pseudogene. This CDR3 comprises 13 residues. CDR3 coding DNA: TGTGCCAGCAGCCCGGGACAGGGCTACGAGCAGTACTTC. It specifies CASSPGQGYEQYF.